These 31 T cell receptor beta chains were sequenced from one sample in a study of T-cell memory formation after mild COVID-19. TCRdb re-called the 5' RACE reads through MiXCR, storing one row per CDR3 protein. The top ten hold less than 4% of the sample, which has 150,000 to 200,000 distinct CDR3 sequences, roughly 11% seen once. Specimen: PBMCs or a T cell subset sorted from them (not recorded which). The source of these receptors is a young man who had mild COVID-19 (a few samples of this study predate the infection). Cell type and time point are not known.

At least ten counts were recorded for this clonotype. The V call is TRBV24-1, the J call TRBJ2-2; D is unresolved. Per the germline V gene, CDR1 is KGHDR and CDR2 is SFDVKD. This CDR3 has 14 residues. Trimming cost V 3 bases and J 9 bases, with 13 bases left between them. CDR3 protein: CATSDPGSRRELFF. The DNA for the CDR3 is TGTGCCACCAGTGATCCCGGGTCCCGGAGGGAGCTGTTTTTT.

The rearrangement links TRBV15 to TRBJ2-1; D is perhaps TRBD1 (5 bases). The CDR3 runs 13 residues. Germline CDR1 reads LNHNV; CDR2 reads YYDKDF (reference sequence). Trimming shortened V by 1 base and J by 8 bases, and 9 bases separated the two germline ends. CDR3 coding DNA: TGTGCCACCAGCAGAGTGGCCAGGGATGAGCAGTTCTTC. Its translation is CATSRVARDEQFF.

The chain recombines TRBV2 with TRBJ1-3; TRBD1 agrees at 9 bases. The CDR3 contains 15 residues. V shed 6 bases and J 2 bases; nucleotides not matched to a gene: 5. Germline V gene sequence: CDR1 SNHLY, CDR2 FYNNEI. The CDR3 loop reads CASRPRDRAGNTIYF. The CDR3 region has the DNA TGTGCCAGCAGACCCCGGGACAGGGCTGGAAACACCATATATTTT.

This clonotype was observed a few times. This chain links TRBV9 with TRBJ1-2, with 10 bases aligning to TRBD1. This CDR3 is built from 17 residues. J lost 2 bases, V lost 4 bases, and 11 bases had no gene match. Germline values: CDR1 SGDLS, CDR2 YYNGEE. CDR3 bases: TGTGCCAGCAGCTCCTATGACAGGGGGCGGCCAAACTATGGCTACACCTTC. Protein sequence: CASSSYDRGRPNYGYTF.

This clonotype has a handful of counts. The rearrangement uses TRBV7-3 and TRBJ2-7; D is undetermined. Germline V CDR1 and CDR2: SGHTA, FQGTGA. This CDR3 has 11 residues. V gave up 4 bases and J gave up 2 bases, with 3 bases separating them. This CDR3 reads CASSSPYEQYV. As DNA, the CDR3 is TGTGCCAGCAGCTCTCCCTACGAGCAGTACGTC.

This clonotype was counted at least ten times. CDR3: CASSQDRGSDEQYF. DNA of the CDR3: TGTGCCAGCAGCCAAGATCGAGGTAGTGACGAGCAGTACTTC. The V call is TRBV4-2, the J call TRBJ2-7; D is unclear. Germline CDR1 LGHNA, CDR2 YNFKEQ. The CDR3 loop spans 14 amino acids. V was trimmed by 0 bases and J by 5 bases, leaving 11 bases between them.

This clonotype appeared a few times. The gene calls are TRBV29-1 and TRBJ2-5; D gene ambiguous. Trimming pared 6 bases from V and 7 bases from J, leaving 6 bases between. Germline lookup yields CDR1 SQVTM and CDR2 ANQGSEA. This CDR3 comprises 9 residues. The CDR3 DNA follows: TGCAGCGTGGGATGGACCCAGTACTTC. Translation: CSVGWTQYF.

This clonotype was seen many times. V gene TRBV5-1 combines with J gene TRBJ2-5, with D possibly matching TRBD1 (6 bases). CDR1 is SGHRS and CDR2 is YFSETQ in the germline V gene. The germline V and J ends were trimmed by 4 bases and 2 bases, with 12 bases remaining between them. CDR3 size: 14 residues. CDR3 amino acids: CASSARDNQETQYF. CDR3 nucleotide sequence: TGCGCCAGCAGCGCACGGGACAATCAAGAGACCCAGTACTTC.

CDR3 DNA: TGTGCCAGCAGTTGGAGTGGTGGCTACACCTTC. As protein: CASSWSGGYTF. The rearrangement uses TRBV6-5 and TRBJ1-2; D is uncertain. Germline CDR1 MNHEY, CDR2 SVGAGI. V lost 4 bases to trimming and J lost 7 bases, with 7 bases between them. CDR3 length: 11 amino acids.

This clonotype was picked up a small number of times. J is TRBJ2-5 and V is TRBV19; D assignment may be TRBD1 or TRBD2 (5 bases each). Looked up from germline, CDR1 is LNHDA and CDR2 is SQIVND (reference sequence). Trimming cost V 4 bases and J 1 base, with 16 bases left between them. This CDR3 has 16 amino acids. The CDR3 nucleotides read TGTGCCAGTAGTAGGGGCCGGGGTCACCCCCAAGAGACCCAGTACTTC. Translated: CASSRGRGHPQETQYF.

This clonotype turned up a few times. The CDR3 bases are TGTGCCAGCAGCTATGTAGCGGGGGCCGATTCCTATGGCTACACCTTC. It yields the protein CASSYVAGADSYGYTF. V usage is TRBV7-9 and J usage is TRBJ1-2; D may be TRBD1 (6 bases). Trimming left V 4 bases short and J 4 bases short, with 19 bases between. This CDR3 is built from 16 residues. Germline loops: CDR1 SEHNR, CDR2 FQNEAQ (reference sequence).

This clonotype was detected only a few times. The gene calls are TRBV7-7 and TRBJ2-7, with unresolved D. Trimming took 5 bases from V and 3 from J, leaving 8 bases between them. The CDR3 is 12 amino acids. Germline lookup yields CDR1 SSHAT and CDR2 FNYEAQ (reference sequence). The CDR3 bases are TGTGCCAGCAGCCCCCGGTTCTACGAGCAGTACTTC. It yields the protein CASSPRFYEQYF. Full variable domain (remainder filled in from reference TRBV7-7 and TRBJ2-7): GAGVSQSPRYKVTKRGQDVTLRCDPISSHATLYWYQQALGQGPEFLTYFNYEAQPDKSGLPSDRFSAERPEGSISTLTIQRTEQRDSAMYRCASSPRFYEQYFGPGTRLTVT.

J is TRBJ2-3 and V is TRBV24-1, with D hard to call. This CDR3 contains 14 residues. CDR1 KGHDR and CDR2 SFDVKD come from the germline V gene. V lost 3 bases and J 1 base, leaving 7 bases between the germline ends. The CDR3 nucleotides read TGTGCCACCAGTGATCCGGGCCGCACAGATACGCAGTATTTT. As protein: CATSDPGRTDTQYF.

This chain joins TRBV18 and TRBJ2-5, with D possibly being TRBD2 (6 bases). With 4 bases removed from V and 5 bases from J, the gap between germline ends came to 14 bases. This CDR3 has 14 amino acids. Looked up from germline, CDR1 is KGHSH and CDR2 is LQKENI. CDR3 region: CASSRLGGRETQYF. CDR3 nucleotides: TGTGCCAGCTCACGACTAGGAGGACGGGAGACCCAGTACTTC.

This clonotype occurred many times. The rearrangement uses TRBV4-2 and TRBJ2-3; no definite D call. Germline CDR1 and CDR2: LGHNA and YNFKEQ. Trimming removed 1 base at V and 0 bases at J, with 8 bases between. The CDR3 consists of 15 residues. In DNA form, the CDR3 reads TGTGCCAGCAGCCAAGGGTTATCTAGCACAGATACGCAGTATTTT. Protein: CASSQGLSSTDTQYF.

This clonotype was observed a handful of times. This rearrangement joins TRBV6-5 to TRBJ2-5; D is unclear. Trimming took 0 bases from V and 2 from J, leaving 7 bases between them. The CDR3 totals 14 residues. CDR1 and CDR2 (germline): MNHEY, SVGAGI. The CDR3 DNA sequence: TGTGCCAGCAGTTACTCAAGGGTACAAGAGACCCAGTACTTC. It translates to CASSYSRVQETQYF.

This clonotype has a handful of counts. The rearrangement uses TRBV15 and TRBJ2-3; D unresolved. The CDR3 loop spans 17 amino acids. V was cut by 0 bases and J by 5 bases, with 18 bases left in between. Germline CDR1 LNHNV, CDR2 YYDKDF (reference sequence). The CDR3 loop reads CATSRDQVLKGVDTQYF. The CDR3 bases are TGTGCCACCAGCAGAGATCAGGTCCTTAAAGGAGTAGATACGCAGTATTTT.

This chain links TRBV7-2 with TRBJ2-3; 10 bases agree with TRBD2. The germline CDR1 and CDR2 sequences are SGHTA and FQGNSA. V was clipped by 6 bases and J by 1 base; unmatched bases: 7. This CDR3 comprises 16 residues. CDR3 nucleotide sequence: TGTGCCAGCAGACGTGTGGGGACTAGCGGCACAGATACGCAGTATTTT. This encodes CASRRVGTSGTDTQYF.

The chain employs TRBV30 and TRBJ2-5; D is unresolved. The CDR3 spans 13 residues. Germline values: CDR1 GTSNPN, CDR2 SVGIG (reference sequence). The ends were cut back, 3 bases at V and 4 bases at J, with 12 bases in the middle. The CDR3 here is CAWSADILETQYF. CDR3 coding DNA: TGTGCCTGGAGCGCAGACATCTTAGAGACCCAGTACTTC.

This clonotype was seen many times. J is TRBJ1-4 and V is TRBV6-6; TRBD1 matches 8 bases. V shed 6 bases and J 8 bases; nucleotides not matched to a gene: 5. The CDR3 spans 13 residues. CDR1 and CDR2 from the germline V gene are MNHNY and SVGAGI (reference sequence). The CDR3 reads CASSRTGNEKLFF. The CDR3 region has the DNA TGTGCCAGCAGCAGGACAGGGAACGAAAAACTGTTTTTT.

This chain links TRBV4-2 with TRBJ2-6; D remains unclear. Deletions cut 5 bases from V and 3 bases from J, with 17 bases between. The CDR3 spans 17 residues. Germline V gene lookup returns CDR1 LGHNA and CDR2 YNFKEQ. The CDR3 region has the DNA TGTGCCAGCAGCGGTGAAACGTGGGCTGGTGGGGCCAACGTCCTGACTTTC. This sequence encodes CASSGETWAGGANVLTF.

This clonotype was observed a handful of times. One end of the junction fails to match germline, which may point to a read error. The chain's CDR3 is CASSSKAGELFF. The DNA of the CDR3 is TGTGCTAGCAGCTCTAAGGCCGGGGAGCTGTTTTTT. The chain is built from TRBV7-7 and TRBJ2-2, with unresolved D. From germline, CDR1 is SSHAT and CDR2 FNYEAQ (reference sequence). This CDR3 region has 12 residues.

This clonotype was counted between two and nine times. The V gene is TRBV29-1, the J gene TRBJ1-5; D not resolved. With 3 bases removed from V and 0 bases from J, the gap between germline ends came to 6 bases. From germline, CDR1 is SQVTM and CDR2 ANQGSEA. This CDR3 has 13 amino acids. In DNA, the CDR3 is TGCAGCGTTGAGGGGATTAGCAATCAGCCCCAGCATTTT. Its protein is CSVEGISNQPQHF.

This clonotype has more than one count but fewer than ten. J is TRBJ2-5 and V is TRBV5-1; D gene ambiguous. This CDR3 region has 12 residues. Trimming removed 3 bases from V and 6 bases from J, with 9 bases in between. Germline CDR1 reads SGHRS; CDR2 reads YFSETQ. This CDR3 reads CASSSNFQTQYF. CDR3 nucleotides: TGCGCCAGCAGCTCAAACTTCCAGACCCAGTACTTC.

V is TRBV12-3 or TRBV12-4 and J is TRBJ1-2; D is unresolved. V shed 7 bases and J shed 4 bases, with 13 bases lying between them. CDR3 length: 13 amino acids. The CDR3 spells CASIHSGSYGYTF. DNA for the CDR3: TGTGCCAGCATCCACTCCGGTTCCTATGGCTACACCTTC.

The chain recombines TRBV12-3 or TRBV12-4 with TRBJ2-1; D is perhaps TRBD1 (5 bases). Trimming removed 6 bases at V and 5 bases at J, with 14 bases between. The CDR3 length is 14 residues. CDR3 bases: TGTGCCAGCAGCCGCCCTAGGGGCCACAATGAGCAGTTCTTC. Protein product: CASSRPRGHNEQFF.

Many counts were recorded for this clonotype. The chain joins TRBV4-2 to TRBJ1-2, with D perhaps TRBD1 (5 bases). The CDR3 is 17 amino acids. The V end was cut by 0 bases, the J end by 5 bases, with 19 bases between. Looked up from germline, CDR1 is LGHNA and CDR2 is YNFKEQ. CDR3 nucleotide sequence: TGTGCCAGCAGCCAAGATGCGTCGGGCGCTGGGGGGTATGGCTACACCTTC. Its translation: CASSQDASGAGGYGYTF.

This clonotype was recorded at least ten times. V is TRBV5-1 and J is TRBJ1-1; no firm D call. V was clipped by 2 bases and J by 3 bases, with 11 bases between them. Germline V gene lookup returns CDR1 SGHRS and CDR2 YFSETQ. The CDR3 consists of 14 residues. CDR3: CASSFEGKDTEAFF. The CDR3 nucleotides are TGCGCCAGCAGCTTCGAGGGCAAGGACACTGAAGCTTTCTTT.

This clonotype turned up a few times. The chain combines TRBV18 with TRBJ1-5; tentative D call: TRBD1 (5 bases). The CDR3 extends over 14 amino acids. With 1 base removed from V and 6 bases from J, the gap between germline ends came to 10 bases. CDR1 and CDR2 from the germline V gene are KGHSH and LQKENI. CDR3 in amino acids: CASSPLAGSQPQHF. The CDR3 DNA is TGTGCCAGCTCACCACTGGCAGGGAGTCAGCCCCAGCATTTT.

This clonotype has only a few counts. J is TRBJ1-4 and V is TRBV5-1; tentative D call: TRBD1 (5 bases). CDR1 is SGHRS, CDR2 YFSETQ, per germline. Trimming took off 5 bases at V and 0 bases at J, with 8 bases between the two ends. This CDR3 has 14 amino acids. This CDR3 reads CASRQQATNEKLFF. CDR3 DNA sequence: TGCGCCAGCAGACAACAGGCAACTAATGAAAAACTGTTTTTT.

This clonotype was recorded a few times. The rearrangement uses TRBV29-1 and TRBJ2-4; 7 nucleotides match TRBD1. V shed 5 bases and J 8 bases; nucleotides not matched to a gene: 9. The CDR3 is 13 residues long. Germline V gene data show CDR1 as SQVTM and CDR2 as ANQGSEA. CDR3 nucleotide sequence: TGCAGCGTTTCGACAGGGCTACTCGACATTCAGTACTTC. It translates to CSVSTGLLDIQYF.